These T cell receptor beta chains were read from a single sample in a study of cytomegalovirus exposure and HLA in healthy donors. Clones were read by immunoSEQ multiplex PCR, and TCRdb kept only the in-frame ones, dropping some. In the table there are tens of thousands of clones, 90% to 97% of which are singletons. Sequencing was done on a sample of PBMCs. The receptor source for this set is a young man in good health and CMV-seronegative. CDR3s include the opening cysteine and the closing phenylalanine or tryptophan. D genes are given only for firm matches. Rows give clone size only sometimes, using once, few, many, or a class for an expanded clone.

DNA,CDR3,size,J,D,V
TGTGCCAGCAACCTGATACAGGGACCTGAAGCTTTCTTT,CASNLIQGPEAFF,once,TRBJ1-1,NA,TRBV28
TGTGCCTGGACCGCCGGGACAGGGGGCCTGGATACGCAGTATTTT,CAWTAGTGGLDTQYF,NA,TRBJ2-3,TRBD1,TRBV30
TGTGCCAGCAGCCCCCAGGAGGGGCTCTACGAGCAGTACTTC,CASSPQEGLYEQYF,NA,TRBJ2-7,NA,TRBV11-1
TGTGCCAGCAGTCCCCGACAGGGCTTGGCTTTCTTT,CASSPRQGLAFF,NA,TRBJ1-1,TRBD1,TRBV2
TGCGCCAGCAGCTTGGGATCAGGGGGCTACGAGCAGTACTTC,CASSLGSGGYEQYF,NA,TRBJ2-7,TRBD1,TRBV5-1
TGTGCCAGCAGTTCCAGGGGCCGGAACACTGAAGCTTTCTTT,CASSSRGRNTEAFF,NA,TRBJ1-1,NA,TRBV27
TGTGCCAGCAGTTACCTCTCTGAAGCTTTCTTT,CASSYLSEAFF,once,TRBJ1-1,NA,TRBV6-5
TGTGCCAGCAGCCGCACGGGTCTATACTATGGCTACACCTTC,CASSRTGLYYGYTF,NA,TRBJ1-2,NA,TRBV7-9
TGTGCCAGCAGCTCTGGCCCGGAGACCCAGTACTTC,CASSSGPETQYF,NA,TRBJ2-5,NA,TRBV11-2
TGCGCCAGCAGCCAAGATGGCGGGTATGATTCACCCCTCCACTTT,CASSQDGGYDSPLHF,NA,TRBJ1-6,NA,TRBV4-3
TGTGCCAGCGGTAGTCACAGGAGAAATCAGCCCCAGCATTTT,CASGSHRRNQPQHF,once,TRBJ1-5,NA,TRBV6-4
TGTGCCAGCAGCTTTTGGCCCGAGGGGGAAGAGACCCAGTACTTC,CASSFWPEGEETQYF,NA,TRBJ2-5,NA,TRBV7-9
TGTGCCAGCAGCTCCACAAGATCCCAGGGAGAGCAGTACTTC,CASSSTRSQGEQYF,NA,TRBJ2-7,NA,TRBV7-9
TGCGCCAGCAGTGAGAGCGGGAGGAACTCCTACGAGCAGTACTTC,CASSESGRNSYEQYF,once,TRBJ2-7,TRBD2,TRBV10-1
TGCAGCGTTGAAGAAGAGAACTACGAGCAGTACTTC,CSVEEENYEQYF,NA,TRBJ2-7,NA,TRBV29-1
TGTGCCAGCAGCACCCCATTTAGACAGACTAGCGATGTCACCGGGGAGCTGTTTTTT,CASSTPFRQTSDVTGELFF,NA,TRBJ2-2,TRBD2,TRBV7-8
TGTGCCAGCAGCTTAGAAGGGGGGGCGGGTGGCTCCTACAATGAGCAGTTCTTC,CASSLEGGAGGSYNEQFF,NA,TRBJ2-1,NA,TRBV11-2
TGTGCCACCAGCAGAGATCGGGCCAGGATGGCGCATGGGCCCCCGAGAGGGAAACTGTTTTTT,CATSRDRARMAHGPPRGKLFF,once,TRBJ1-4,NA,TRBV15
TGTGCTAGCAGCTTAGGGTTGGGCAGGGGAAGGATCTTC,CASSLGLGRGRIF,NA,TRBJ2-1,NA,TRBV7-7
TGTGCCAGCAGTGGGGCAGGGTTGGAGACCCAGTACTTC,CASSGAGLETQYF,once,TRBJ2-5,NA,TRBV2
TGTGCCAGCAGCTTAGAGGGCTCATACTACGAGCAGTACTTC,CASSLEGSYYEQYF,NA,TRBJ2-7,NA,TRBV11-2
TGTGCCAGCAGCTACTCAGGGGGGCGCGTGAATACTGAAGCTTTCTTT,CASSYSGGRVNTEAFF,NA,TRBJ1-1,TRBD1,TRBV5-8
TGTGCCAGCAGCAAGGGACTAGCGGGAGGCCCATGGGGTGGTGAGCAGTTCTTC,CASSKGLAGGPWGGEQFF,NA,TRBJ2-1,TRBD2,TRBV11-1
TGTGCCACCAGCAGAGATTGGGGTAGCGGGAGTCAGGAGACCCAGTACTTC,CATSRDWGSGSQETQYF,NA,TRBJ2-5,TRBD2,TRBV15
TGTGCCAGCAGCCCAATGGCACTAGCGGGGGTCGAGCAGTACTTC,CASSPMALAGVEQYF,NA,TRBJ2-7,TRBD2,TRBV28
TGTGCCAGCAGTCCCGGGACAGGGGAGGCCGGGGAGCTGTTTTTT,CASSPGTGEAGELFF,NA,TRBJ2-2,TRBD1,TRBV28
TGTGCCAGCAGTTCGACTGTAGCCAAAAACATTCAGTACTTC,CASSSTVAKNIQYF,NA,TRBJ2-4,NA,TRBV28
TGCGCCAGCAGCTTGTCCAGGGTCGGCCAAGAGACCCAGTACTTC,CASSLSRVGQETQYF,NA,TRBJ2-5,NA,TRBV5-1
TGTGCCAGCGCCCCACCTCTGAACGGAGTTAGCACAGATACGCAGTATTTT,CASAPPLNGVSTDTQYF,once,TRBJ2-3,NA,TRBV28
TGTGCCAGCTCACCCTCAGGGGTTCGGGAGACCCAGTACTTC,CASSPSGVRETQYF,NA,TRBJ2-5,NA,TRBV18
TGTGCCAGCAGCTACCGGGACAGGGGGCGGGATACGCAGTATTTT,CASSYRDRGRDTQYF,NA,TRBJ2-3,TRBD1,TRBV11-2
TGTGCCAGCAGTGAAGCCCCGAGTCTGAGGGCTTTCTTT,CASSEAPSLRAFF,NA,TRBJ1-1,NA,TRBV6-1
TGTGCCAGCAGTGGACAGGGGACAGGGGAGCTGTTTTTT,CASSGQGTGELFF,NA,TRBJ2-2,TRBD1,TRBV28
TGTGCCAGCAGCATCGACAGGGAAGAGACCCAGTACTTC,CASSIDREETQYF,NA,TRBJ2-5,TRBD1,TRBV5-5
TGTGCCAGCAGCGTACTAGCGGGGAGAGATACGCAGTATTTT,CASSVLAGRDTQYF,NA,TRBJ2-3,TRBD2,TRBV9
TGTGCCAGTAGTGCGACAGAGAGGCACACAGATACGCAGTATTTT,CASSATERHTDTQYF,NA,TRBJ2-3,NA,TRBV19
TGTGCCAGCAGTTCTCAGGACAGGGCTCACTATAACTATGGCTACACCTTC,CASSSQDRAHYNYGYTF,NA,TRBJ1-2,TRBD1,TRBV27
TGTGCCAGCAGCGTATCGGTTACTCGGTCGTTCAATGAGCAGTTCTTC,CASSVSVTRSFNEQFF,NA,TRBJ2-1,NA,TRBV9
TGTGCCAGCAGTTCTCATAAGCGGGACCACTACGAGCAGTACTTC,CASSSHKRDHYEQYF,NA,TRBJ2-7,TRBD2,TRBV6-5
TGTGCCAGCAGCGTGCAGGGTAACTCCTACGAGCAGTACTTC,CASSVQGNSYEQYF,NA,TRBJ2-7,NA,TRBV9
TGTGCCAGCAGGCTGAGGGGGCTTAGCAATCAGCCCCAGCATTTT,CASRLRGLSNQPQHF,NA,TRBJ1-5,TRBD1,TRBV28
TGTGCCAGCAGCCCAGCAACTCCAGTTGGACTAGCGGGAGAGACCCAGTACTTC,CASSPATPVGLAGETQYF,NA,TRBJ2-5,TRBD2,TRBV9
TGTGCCAGCAGTTTAGGGCCGGGAGGTTTTAACGAGCAGTACTTC,CASSLGPGGFNEQYF,NA,TRBJ2-7,TRBD2,TRBV27
TGTGCCAGCTCACCACAGCGGGGCGCGGAAGAGCAGTACTTC,CASSPQRGAEEQYF,NA,TRBJ2-7,TRBD2,TRBV18
TGCGCCAGCAGCTTGGGATTTATGGGCAGGGGGCGTGATGGCTACACCTTC,CASSLGFMGRGRDGYTF,NA,TRBJ1-2,TRBD1,TRBV5-1
TGTGCCAGCAGCCCGACTAGCGGGGATTACAATGAGCAGTTCTTC,CASSPTSGDYNEQFF,NA,TRBJ2-1,TRBD2,TRBV5-4
TGTGCCAGCAGTCCTATCGGACTAGCGGAGTACAATGAGCAGTTCTTC,CASSPIGLAEYNEQFF,NA,TRBJ2-1,TRBD2,TRBV28
TGTGCCGGACTGGACTACGAGACCCAGTACTTC,CAGLDYETQYF,NA,TRBJ2-5,NA,TRBV30
TGTGCCAGCAGCTTCGGGATAGGGAGGATGGTGCGGAATGAGCAGTTCTTC,CASSFGIGRMVRNEQFF,once,TRBJ2-1,NA,TRBV7-9
TGTGCCAGCAGCCCTCTAATAGATGAGCAGTTCTTC,CASSPLIDEQFF,NA,TRBJ2-1,NA,TRBV7-9